Listed below are T cell receptor beta chains from one sample, sequenced in a study of blood T cell repertoires in COVID-19. Clones were read by immunoSEQ multiplex PCR, and TCRdb kept only the in-frame ones, dropping some. The sample shows about 220,000 clones, roughly 80% of them seen only once. Input material: peripheral blood. These receptors all come from a woman aged 40 to 50 with active or convalescent COVID-19. The CDR3 runs from the conserved cysteine through the conserved F or W. D genes are given only for firm matches. Size tells how often a clone was seen (once, few, many) or the class of an expanded clone, and some rows leave it out.

v_call: TRBV6-5; d_call: NA; clone_size: NA; j_call: TRBJ2-1; cdr3_aa: CASSFARVNEQFF; cdr3_nt: TGTGCCAGCAGTTTCGCTCGGGTCAATGAGCAGTTCTTC
v_call: TRBV18; d_call: NA; clone_size: NA; j_call: TRBJ1-1; cdr3_aa: CASSPPSQVEAFF; cdr3_nt: TGTGCCAGCTCACCACCATCCCAGGTTGAAGCTTTCTTT
v_call: TRBV7-6; d_call: TRBD2; clone_size: NA; j_call: TRBJ2-3; cdr3_aa: CASSSGTSGSTDTQYF; cdr3_nt: TGTGCCAGCAGCTCCGGGACTAGCGGGAGCACAGATACGCAGTATTTT
v_call: TRBV2; d_call: TRBD2; clone_size: NA; j_call: TRBJ2-7; cdr3_aa: CASSQTSGIWEQYF; cdr3_nt: TGTGCCAGCAGCCAGACTAGCGGGATCTGGGAGCAGTACTTC
v_call: TRBV28; d_call: NA; clone_size: NA; j_call: TRBJ1-3; cdr3_aa: CASSLAGRGNTIYF; cdr3_nt: TGTGCCAGCAGTTTAGCGGGGAGGGGAAACACCATATATTTT
v_call: TRBV30; d_call: NA; clone_size: once; j_call: TRBJ1-1; cdr3_aa: CAWSLSFEAFF; cdr3_nt: TGTGCCTGGAGTTTGAGCTTTGAAGCTTTCTTT
v_call: TRBV7-3; d_call: TRBD1; clone_size: NA; j_call: TRBJ2-3; cdr3_aa: CASSRTGQGTDTQYF; cdr3_nt: TGTGCCAGCAGCAGGACAGGTCAAGGGACAGATACGCAGTATTTT
v_call: TRBV5-6; d_call: NA; clone_size: NA; j_call: TRBJ1-3; cdr3_aa: CASSFEGYGNTIYF; cdr3_nt: TGTGCCAGCAGCTTTGAGGGTTATGGAAACACCATATATTTT
v_call: TRBV19; d_call: NA; clone_size: NA; j_call: TRBJ1-1; cdr3_aa: CASTMGGGRNTEAFF; cdr3_nt: TGTGCCAGTACCATGGGTGGGGGCCGGAACACTGAAGCTTTCTTT
v_call: TRBV9; d_call: NA; clone_size: NA; j_call: TRBJ2-1; cdr3_aa: CASSVIGGASEQFF; cdr3_nt: TGTGCCAGCAGCGTGATTGGAGGGGCTTCTGAGCAGTTCTTC
v_call: TRBV6-5; d_call: TRBD1; clone_size: NA; j_call: TRBJ1-1; cdr3_aa: CASSTNRGNTEAFF; cdr3_nt: TGTGCCAGCAGTACGAACAGGGGGAACACTGAAGCTTTCTTT
v_call: TRBV6-6; d_call: TRBD2; clone_size: NA; j_call: TRBJ2-1; cdr3_aa: CASREGAGAYNEQFF; cdr3_nt: TGTGCCAGCAGAGAAGGGGCGGGAGCCTACAATGAGCAGTTCTTC
v_call: TRBV19; d_call: NA; clone_size: few; j_call: TRBJ1-1; cdr3_aa: CASSTSYKHTEAFF; cdr3_nt: TGTGCCAGTAGTACCTCATACAAACACACTGAAGCTTTCTTT
v_call: TRBV7-3; d_call: TRBD2; clone_size: NA; j_call: TRBJ2-1; cdr3_aa: CASSLRTSGQRNEQFF; cdr3_nt: TGTGCCAGCAGCTTAAGGACTAGCGGTCAAAGGAATGAGCAGTTCTTC
v_call: TRBV6-1; d_call: TRBD2; clone_size: NA; j_call: TRBJ2-2; cdr3_aa: CASSEARTSGGAAGELFF; cdr3_nt: TGTGCCAGCAGTGAAGCTAGGACTAGCGGGGGGGCTGCCGGGGAGCTGTTTTTT
v_call: TRBV7-9; d_call: TRBD1; clone_size: NA; j_call: TRBJ2-7; cdr3_aa: CASSMDRVHEQYF; cdr3_nt: TGTGCCAGCAGCATGGACAGGGTGCACGAGCAGTACTTC
v_call: TRBV5-1; d_call: NA; clone_size: NA; j_call: TRBJ2-2; cdr3_aa: CARSFGGGPSNTGELFF; cdr3_nt: TGCGCCCGCAGCTTTGGGGGGGGCCCCTCGAACACCGGGGAGCTGTTTTTT
v_call: TRBV28; d_call: TRBD2; clone_size: NA; j_call: TRBJ2-7; cdr3_aa: CASSSTGTSGIEQYF; cdr3_nt: TGTGCCAGCAGTTCCACCGGGACTAGCGGGATCGAGCAGTACTTC
v_call: TRBV7-2; d_call: NA; clone_size: NA; j_call: TRBJ1-2; cdr3_aa: CASSSTRRQVPNYGYTF; cdr3_nt: TGTGCCAGCAGCTCCACCCGGAGGCAGGTCCCTAACTATGGCTACACCTTC
v_call: TRBV5-1; d_call: NA; clone_size: NA; j_call: TRBJ2-5; cdr3_aa: CASSLTPGVQRETQYF; cdr3_nt: TGCGCCAGCAGCTTGACCCCAGGGGTACAAAGGGAGACCCAGTACTTC
v_call: TRBV19; d_call: NA; clone_size: NA; j_call: TRBJ1-5; cdr3_aa: CASRHRASNQPQHF; cdr3_nt: TGTGCCAGTAGACACAGGGCTTCGAATCAGCCCCAGCATTTT
v_call: TRBV13; d_call: TRBD1; clone_size: NA; j_call: TRBJ2-4; cdr3_aa: CASSLRTGTKNIQYF; cdr3_nt: TGTGCCAGCAGCTTAAGGACAGGGACCAAAAACATTCAGTACTTC
v_call: TRBV19; d_call: TRBD1; clone_size: NA; j_call: TRBJ2-3; cdr3_aa: CASSRLTGGTDTQYF; cdr3_nt: TGTGCCAGTAGTCGGTTGACAGGGGGCACAGATACGCAGTATTTT
v_call: TRBV7-6; d_call: NA; clone_size: NA; j_call: TRBJ2-3; cdr3_aa: CASSLMASTDTQYF; cdr3_nt: TGTGCCAGCAGCTTAATGGCTAGCACAGATACGCAGTATTTT
v_call: TRBV6-1; d_call: TRBD1; clone_size: NA; j_call: TRBJ2-2; cdr3_aa: CASSETGRTGELFF; cdr3_nt: TGTGCCAGCAGTGAGACAGGGCGCACCGGGGAGCTGTTTTTT
v_call: TRBV7-7; d_call: TRBD1; clone_size: few; j_call: TRBJ2-7; cdr3_aa: CASSPMGTGGSYEQYF; cdr3_nt: TGTGCTAGCAGTCCCATGGGGACAGGCGGGTCCTACGAGCAGTACTTC
v_call: TRBV11-2; d_call: TRBD2; clone_size: NA; j_call: TRBJ2-3; cdr3_aa: CASSLDYAGGLNTDTQYF; cdr3_nt: TGTGCCAGCAGCTTAGATTATGCGGGAGGGCTCAACACAGATACGCAGTATTTT
v_call: TRBV25-1; d_call: NA; clone_size: NA; j_call: TRBJ2-4; cdr3_aa: CASSVQGIGAKNIQYF; cdr3_nt: TGTGCCAGCAGTGTACAGGGAATAGGGGCCAAAAACATTCAGTACTTC
v_call: TRBV7-2; d_call: TRBD2; clone_size: NA; j_call: TRBJ2-7; cdr3_aa: CASSWWGGYEQYF; cdr3_nt: TGTGCCAGCAGCTGGTGGGGGGGCTACGAGCAGTACTTC
v_call: TRBV6-1; d_call: NA; clone_size: NA; j_call: TRBJ2-1; cdr3_aa: CASSVMAGWNYNEQFF; cdr3_nt: TGTGCCAGCAGTGTAATGGCAGGTTGGAACTACAATGAGCAGTTCTTC
v_call: TRBV6-5; d_call: TRBD2; clone_size: once; j_call: TRBJ2-1; cdr3_aa: CASSSLAGPYNEQFF; cdr3_nt: TGTGCCAGCAGTTCCCTAGCGGGACCCTACAATGAGCAGTTCTTC
v_call: TRBV5-4; d_call: NA; clone_size: once; j_call: TRBJ1-6; cdr3_aa: CASSLTGSSYNSPLHF; cdr3_nt: TGTGCCAGCAGCTTAACAGGGAGCTCCTATAATTCACCCCTCCACTTT
v_call: TRBV3-1/TRBV3-2; d_call: NA; clone_size: few; j_call: TRBJ1-1; cdr3_aa: CASGNRANTEAFF; cdr3_nt: TGTGCAAGCGGGAACAGGGCGAACACTGAAGCTTTCTTT
v_call: TRBV11-3; d_call: TRBD1; clone_size: NA; j_call: TRBJ2-1; cdr3_aa: CASSQRTGLISYNEQFF; cdr3_nt: TGTGCCAGCAGCCAGCGGACAGGGTTGATCTCCTACAATGAGCAGTTCTTC
v_call: TRBV29-1; d_call: TRBD1; clone_size: once; j_call: TRBJ1-2; cdr3_aa: CSVGQGARYTF; cdr3_nt: TGCAGCGTCGGACAGGGGGCGCGCTACACCTTC
v_call: TRBV5-1; d_call: TRBD2; clone_size: once; j_call: TRBJ2-1; cdr3_aa: CASSLTVAGYNEQFF; cdr3_nt: TGCGCCAGCAGCTTAACGGTAGCGGGATACAATGAGCAGTTCTTC
v_call: TRBV4-1; d_call: NA; clone_size: NA; j_call: TRBJ1-5; cdr3_aa: CASSQDPREWVQPQHF; cdr3_nt: TGCGCCAGCAGCCAAGATCCCCGGGAGTGGGTACAGCCCCAGCATTTT
v_call: TRBV5-6; d_call: TRBD2; clone_size: NA; j_call: TRBJ2-7; cdr3_aa: CASRMAGLASYEQYF; cdr3_nt: TGTGCCAGCAGGATGGCGGGACTAGCGTCCTACGAGCAGTACTTC
v_call: TRBV5-5; d_call: NA; clone_size: NA; j_call: TRBJ1-3; cdr3_aa: CASLLSFGGGNTIYF; cdr3_nt: TGTGCCAGCCTACTAAGTTTCGGGGGTGGAAACACCATATATTTT
v_call: TRBV5-1; d_call: NA; clone_size: NA; j_call: TRBJ2-1; cdr3_aa: CASSGGPSYNEQFF; cdr3_nt: TGCGCCAGCAGCGGGGGCCCCTCCTACAATGAGCAGTTCTTC
v_call: TRBV6-2/TRBV6-3; d_call: TRBD1; clone_size: NA; j_call: TRBJ2-7; cdr3_aa: CASSYSTGTGYEQYF; cdr3_nt: TGTGCCAGCAGTTACTCGACCGGGACAGGCTACGAGCAGTACTTC
v_call: TRBV30; d_call: NA; clone_size: NA; j_call: TRBJ1-2; cdr3_aa: CAWSPYRVSGYTF; cdr3_nt: TGTGCCTGGAGTCCATACAGGGTTTCGGGCTACACCTTC
v_call: TRBV27; d_call: TRBD1; clone_size: few; j_call: TRBJ1-2; cdr3_aa: CASRFPGTVDGYTF; cdr3_nt: TGTGCCAGCCGTTTCCCCGGGACAGTGGATGGCTACACCTTC
v_call: TRBV28; d_call: NA; clone_size: NA; j_call: TRBJ2-3; cdr3_aa: CASSFGQNTDTQYF; cdr3_nt: TGTGCCAGCAGTTTTGGACAGAACACAGATACGCAGTATTTT
v_call: TRBV14; d_call: NA; clone_size: NA; j_call: TRBJ1-1; cdr3_aa: CASSQDPGVGTEAFF; cdr3_nt: TGTGCCAGCAGCCAAGATCCCGGGGTCGGCACTGAAGCTTTCTTT
v_call: TRBV4-2; d_call: TRBD1; clone_size: NA; j_call: TRBJ2-7; cdr3_aa: CASSRDRGNSYEQYF; cdr3_nt: TGTGCCAGCAGCCGCGACAGGGGGAACTCCTACGAGCAGTACTTC
v_call: TRBV27; d_call: TRBD1; clone_size: NA; j_call: TRBJ1-5; cdr3_aa: CASRRTGVDQPQHF; cdr3_nt: TGTGCCAGCAGGAGGACAGGGGTGGATCAGCCCCAGCATTTT
v_call: TRBV5-5; d_call: TRBD1; clone_size: NA; j_call: TRBJ1-6; cdr3_aa: CASSLATGTGHNSPLHF; cdr3_nt: TGTGCCAGCAGCTTGGCAACCGGGACAGGGCACAATTCACCCCTCCACTTT
v_call: TRBV4-1; d_call: TRBD1; clone_size: NA; j_call: TRBJ2-7; cdr3_aa: CASSQDGGQGYEQYF; cdr3_nt: TGCGCCAGCAGCCAAGATGGGGGACAGGGCTACGAGCAGTACTTC
v_call: TRBV5-1; d_call: NA; clone_size: NA; j_call: TRBJ1-2; cdr3_aa: CASSLESRADGYTF; cdr3_nt: TGCGCCAGCAGCTTGGAGTCCAGGGCGGATGGCTACACCTTC
v_call: TRBV7-3; d_call: TRBD2; clone_size: NA; j_call: TRBJ2-1; cdr3_aa: CASSLGGSGATYNEQFF; cdr3_nt: TGTGCCAGCAGCCTCGGTGGGAGCGGGGCTACCTACAATGAGCAGTTCTTC
v_call: TRBV5-1; d_call: NA; clone_size: NA; j_call: TRBJ1-3; cdr3_aa: CASSLGGLAASGNTIYF; cdr3_nt: TGCGCCAGCAGCTTGGGGGGGCTGGCTGCCTCTGGAAACACCATATATTTT
v_call: TRBV12-3/TRBV12-4; d_call: NA; clone_size: NA; j_call: TRBJ1-1; cdr3_aa: CASSDPGYAEAFF; cdr3_nt: TGTGCCAGCAGTGACCCCGGGTACGCTGAAGCTTTCTTT
v_call: TRBV29-1; d_call: TRBD1; clone_size: NA; j_call: TRBJ1-2; cdr3_aa: CSARDSPNYGYTF; cdr3_nt: TGCAGCGCTCGGGACAGCCCTAACTATGGCTACACCTTC
v_call: TRBV30; d_call: TRBD2; clone_size: NA; j_call: TRBJ2-3; cdr3_aa: CAWGRTGLAPYF; cdr3_nt: TGTGCCTGGGGTAGAACGGGACTAGCGCCGTATTTT
v_call: TRBV27; d_call: NA; clone_size: NA; j_call: TRBJ2-1; cdr3_aa: CASSFGGIDYNEQFF; cdr3_nt: TGTGCCAGCAGTTTTGGGGGGATAGACTACAATGAGCAGTTCTTC
v_call: TRBV6-4; d_call: TRBD1; clone_size: NA; j_call: TRBJ1-1; cdr3_aa: CATRDRDVEGTEAFF; cdr3_nt: TGTGCCACCCGGGACAGGGATGTTGAGGGCACTGAAGCTTTCTTT
v_call: TRBV18; d_call: TRBD2; clone_size: NA; j_call: TRBJ2-1; cdr3_aa: CASSTSSGDFEKQFF; cdr3_nt: TGTGCCAGCTCAACAAGTAGCGGGGACTTCGAAAAGCAGTTCTTC
v_call: TRBV5-1; d_call: NA; clone_size: NA; j_call: TRBJ2-7; cdr3_aa: CASSLARGTYEQYF; cdr3_nt: TGCGCCAGCAGCTTGGCGAGGGGGACCTACGAGCAGTACTTC
v_call: TRBV9; d_call: NA; clone_size: NA; j_call: TRBJ2-2; cdr3_aa: CASSSPGLGGPGELFF; cdr3_nt: TGTGCCAGCAGCTCTCCCGGACTCGGGGGACCCGGGGAGCTGTTTTTT